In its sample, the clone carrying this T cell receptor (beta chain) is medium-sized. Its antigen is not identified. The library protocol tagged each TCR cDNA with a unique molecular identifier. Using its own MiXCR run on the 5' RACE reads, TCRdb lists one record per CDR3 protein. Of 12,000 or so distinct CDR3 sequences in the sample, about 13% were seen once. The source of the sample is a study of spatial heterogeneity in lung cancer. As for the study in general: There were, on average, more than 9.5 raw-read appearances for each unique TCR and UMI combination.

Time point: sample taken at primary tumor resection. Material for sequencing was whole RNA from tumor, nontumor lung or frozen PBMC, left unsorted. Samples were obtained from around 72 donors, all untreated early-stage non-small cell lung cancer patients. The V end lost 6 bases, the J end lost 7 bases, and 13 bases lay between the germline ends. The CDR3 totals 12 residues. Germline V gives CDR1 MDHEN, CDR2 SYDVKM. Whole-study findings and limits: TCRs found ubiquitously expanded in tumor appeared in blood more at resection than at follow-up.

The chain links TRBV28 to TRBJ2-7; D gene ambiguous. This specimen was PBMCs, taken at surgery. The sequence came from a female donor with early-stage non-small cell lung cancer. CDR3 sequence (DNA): TGTGCCAGCAGCCGCGGACGACGGGAGCAGTACTTC. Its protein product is CASSRGRREQYF.